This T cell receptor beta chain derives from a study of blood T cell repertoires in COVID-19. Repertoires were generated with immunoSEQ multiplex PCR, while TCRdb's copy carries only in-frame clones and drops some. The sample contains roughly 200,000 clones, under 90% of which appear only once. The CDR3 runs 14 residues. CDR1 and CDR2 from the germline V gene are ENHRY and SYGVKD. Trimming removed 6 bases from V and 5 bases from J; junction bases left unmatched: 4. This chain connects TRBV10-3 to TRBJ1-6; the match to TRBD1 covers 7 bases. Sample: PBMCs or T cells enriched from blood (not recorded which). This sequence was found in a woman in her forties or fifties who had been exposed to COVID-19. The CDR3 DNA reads TGTGCCATCAGGATCCAGGGGGATAATTCACCCCTCCACTTT. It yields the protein CAIRIQGDNSPLHF.